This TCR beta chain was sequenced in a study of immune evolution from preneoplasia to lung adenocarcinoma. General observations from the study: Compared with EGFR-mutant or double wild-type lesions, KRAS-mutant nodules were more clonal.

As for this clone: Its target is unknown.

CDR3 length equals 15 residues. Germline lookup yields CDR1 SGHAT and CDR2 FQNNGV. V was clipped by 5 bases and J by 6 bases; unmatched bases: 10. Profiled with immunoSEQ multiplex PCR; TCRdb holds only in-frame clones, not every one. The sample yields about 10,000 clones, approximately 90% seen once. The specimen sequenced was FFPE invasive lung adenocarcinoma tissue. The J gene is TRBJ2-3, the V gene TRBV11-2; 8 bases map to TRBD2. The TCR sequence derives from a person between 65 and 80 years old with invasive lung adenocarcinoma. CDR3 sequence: CASSRGGGGFDTQYF. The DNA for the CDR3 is TGTGCCAGCAGCCGCGGGGGCGGGGGGTTCGATACGCAGTATTTT.